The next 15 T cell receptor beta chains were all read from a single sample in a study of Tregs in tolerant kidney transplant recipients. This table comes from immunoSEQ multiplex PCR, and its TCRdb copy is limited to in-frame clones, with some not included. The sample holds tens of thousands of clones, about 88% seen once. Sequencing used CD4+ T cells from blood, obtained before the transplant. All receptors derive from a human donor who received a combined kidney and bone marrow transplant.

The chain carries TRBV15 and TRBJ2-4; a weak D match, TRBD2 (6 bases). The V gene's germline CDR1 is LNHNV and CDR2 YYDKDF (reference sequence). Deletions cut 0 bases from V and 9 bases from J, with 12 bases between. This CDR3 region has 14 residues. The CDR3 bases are TGTGCCACCAGCAGAGACAGACTAGAGAGCATTCAGTACTTC. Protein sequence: CATSRDRLESIQYF. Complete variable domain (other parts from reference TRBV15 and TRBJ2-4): DAMVIQNPRYQVTQFGKPVTLSCSQTLNHNVMYWYQQKSSQAPKLLFHYYDKDFNNEADTPDNFQSRRPNTSFCFLDIRSPGLGDTAMYLCATSRDRLESIQYFGAGTRLSVL.

CDR3: CASDTGTNTEAFF. In DNA, the CDR3 is TGTGCCAGTGATACAGGGACCAACACTGAAGCTTTCTTT. The genes are TRBV19 and TRBJ1-1; the D gene is possibly TRBD1 (6 bases). Between the trimmed V and J ends, which lost 8 bases and 2 bases, there was a span of 12 bases. The CDR3 length is 13 residues. The V gene's germline CDR1 is LNHDA and CDR2 SQIVND (reference sequence).

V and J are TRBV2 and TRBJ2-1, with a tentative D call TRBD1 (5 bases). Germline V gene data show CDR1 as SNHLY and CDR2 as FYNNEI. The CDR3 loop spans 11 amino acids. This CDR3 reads CAGAVYNEQFF. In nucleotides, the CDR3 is TGTGCTGGGGCAGTCTACAATGAGCAGTTCTTC. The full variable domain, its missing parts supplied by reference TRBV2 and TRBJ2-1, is EPEVTQTPSHQVTQMGQEVILRCVPISNHLYFYWYRQILGQKVEFLVSFYNNEISEKSEIFDDQFSVERPDGSNFTLKIRSTKLEDSAMYFCAGAVYNEQFFGPGTRLTVL.

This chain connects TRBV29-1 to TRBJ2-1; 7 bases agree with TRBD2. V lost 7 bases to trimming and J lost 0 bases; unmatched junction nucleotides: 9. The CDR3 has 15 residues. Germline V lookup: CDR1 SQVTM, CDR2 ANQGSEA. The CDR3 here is CSGEGRAHSYNEQFF. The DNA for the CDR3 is TGCAGCGGGGAGGGGCGGGCCCACTCCTACAATGAGCAGTTCTTC.

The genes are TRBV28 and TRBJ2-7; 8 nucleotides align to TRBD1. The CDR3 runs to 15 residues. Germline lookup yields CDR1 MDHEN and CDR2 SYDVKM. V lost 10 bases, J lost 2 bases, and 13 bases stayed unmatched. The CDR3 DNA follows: TGTGCCATCCAGAGTCTGGACAGGGATACCTACGAGCAGTACTTC. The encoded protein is CAIQSLDRDTYEQYF.

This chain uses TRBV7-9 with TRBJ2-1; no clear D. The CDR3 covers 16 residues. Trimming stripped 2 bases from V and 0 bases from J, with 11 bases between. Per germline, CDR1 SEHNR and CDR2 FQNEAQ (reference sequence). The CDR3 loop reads CASSLPRSSSYNEQFF. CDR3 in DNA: TGTGCCAGCAGCTTACCCCGGAGCAGCTCCTACAATGAGCAGTTCTTC.

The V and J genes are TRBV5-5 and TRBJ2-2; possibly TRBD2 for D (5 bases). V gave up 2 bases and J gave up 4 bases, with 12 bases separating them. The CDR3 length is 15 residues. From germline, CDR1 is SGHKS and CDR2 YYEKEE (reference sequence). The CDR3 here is CASSFSGESTGELFF. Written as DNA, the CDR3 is TGTGCCAGCAGCTTCTCCGGGGAAAGCACCGGGGAGCTGTTTTTT.

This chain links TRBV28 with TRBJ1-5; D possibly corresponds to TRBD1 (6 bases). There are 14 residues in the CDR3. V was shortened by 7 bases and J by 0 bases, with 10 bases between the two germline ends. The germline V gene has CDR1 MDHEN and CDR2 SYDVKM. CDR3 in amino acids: CASNRGASNQPQHF. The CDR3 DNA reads TGTGCCAGCAACCGGGGGGCTAGCAATCAGCCCCAGCATTTT.

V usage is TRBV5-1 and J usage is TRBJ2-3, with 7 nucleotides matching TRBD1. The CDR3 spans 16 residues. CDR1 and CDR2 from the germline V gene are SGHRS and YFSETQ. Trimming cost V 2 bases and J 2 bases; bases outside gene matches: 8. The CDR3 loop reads CASSFQMGQPTDTQYF. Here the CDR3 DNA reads TGCGCCAGCAGCTTCCAGATGGGACAGCCCACAGATACGCAGTATTTT.

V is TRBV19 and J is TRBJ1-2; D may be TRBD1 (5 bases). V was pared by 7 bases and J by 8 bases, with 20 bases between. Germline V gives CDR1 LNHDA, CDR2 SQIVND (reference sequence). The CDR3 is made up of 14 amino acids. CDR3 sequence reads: CASIGQGLSWGYTF. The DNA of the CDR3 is TGTGCCAGTATTGGTCAGGGACTTAGTTGGGGCTACACCTTC.

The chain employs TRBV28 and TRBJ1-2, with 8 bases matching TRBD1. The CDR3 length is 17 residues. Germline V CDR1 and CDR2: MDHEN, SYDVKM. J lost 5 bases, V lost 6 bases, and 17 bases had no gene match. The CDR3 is CASSGGPGTGVRYGYTF. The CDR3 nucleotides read TGTGCCAGCAGCGGGGGACCCGGGACAGGAGTTAGATATGGCTACACCTTC.

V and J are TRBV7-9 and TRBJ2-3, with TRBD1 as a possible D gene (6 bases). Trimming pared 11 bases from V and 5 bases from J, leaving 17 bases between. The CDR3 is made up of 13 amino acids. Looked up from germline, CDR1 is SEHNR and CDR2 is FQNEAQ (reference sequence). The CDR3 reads CACPTGYLDTQYF. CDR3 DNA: TGTGCCTGCCCTACAGGGTATTTAGATACGCAGTATTTT.

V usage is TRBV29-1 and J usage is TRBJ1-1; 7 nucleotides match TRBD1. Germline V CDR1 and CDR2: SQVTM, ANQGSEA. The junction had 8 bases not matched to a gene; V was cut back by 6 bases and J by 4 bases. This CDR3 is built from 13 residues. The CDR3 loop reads CSVTPQGFTEAFF. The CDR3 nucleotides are TGCAGCGTAACCCCACAGGGGTTCACTGAAGCTTTCTTT.

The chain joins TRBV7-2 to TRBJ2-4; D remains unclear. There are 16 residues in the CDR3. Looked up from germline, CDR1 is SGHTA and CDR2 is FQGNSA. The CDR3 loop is CASVTHPELWRNIQYF. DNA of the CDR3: TGTGCAAGCGTTACTCACCCGGAGCTATGGAGAAACATTCAGTACTTC.

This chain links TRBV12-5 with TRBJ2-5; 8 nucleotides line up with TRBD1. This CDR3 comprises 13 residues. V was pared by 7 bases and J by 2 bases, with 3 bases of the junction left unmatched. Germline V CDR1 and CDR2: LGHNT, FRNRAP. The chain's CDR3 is CASARDRQETQYF. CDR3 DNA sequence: TGTGCTAGTGCCCGGGACAGGCAAGAGACCCAGTACTTC.